Listed here are 29 T cell receptor beta chains from one sample, sequenced in a study of T-cell memory formation after mild COVID-19. TCRdb recomputed calls from the 5' RACE reads with MiXCR, one row per CDR3 protein. The sample holds approximately 260,000 distinct CDR3 sequences; more than 15% are singletons and the top ten take under 25%. The source material was PBMCs or a T cell subset sorted from them (not recorded which). Source of these receptors: a man aged 18 to 30 who had mild COVID-19 (a few samples of this study predate the infection). Cell type and time point are not known.

This clonotype was detected only a few times. This rearrangement joins TRBV4-2 to TRBJ2-1; perhaps TRBD2 as D (6 bases). Per the germline V gene, CDR1 is LGHNA and CDR2 is YNFKEQ. The CDR3 is 16 residues long. V shed 0 bases and J shed 3 bases, with 12 bases lying between them. The CDR3 is CASSQDTGGYYNEQFF. The CDR3 DNA follows: TGTGCCAGCAGCCAAGATACCGGGGGATACTACAATGAGCAGTTCTTC.

Written as DNA, the CDR3 is TGTGCCAGCTCACCGGCCAGGGAGAGACAAGAGACCCAGTACTTC. Translation: CASSPARERQETQYF. The rearrangement joins TRBV18 to TRBJ2-5; D assignment may be TRBD1 or TRBD2 (5 bases each). This CDR3 is built from 15 residues. Germline V lookup: CDR1 KGHSH, CDR2 LQKENI. Trimming removed 3 bases from V and 2 bases from J, with 13 bases in between.

The table lists this clonotype with a few counts. V gene TRBV19 combines with J gene TRBJ2-3, with D perhaps assigned TRBD1 or TRBD2 (7 bases each). V was shortened by 4 bases and J by 2 bases, with 22 bases between the two germline ends. This CDR3 contains 18 residues. The V gene's germline CDR1 is LNHDA and CDR2 SQIVND (reference sequence). The CDR3 DNA is TGTGCCAGTAGTAAGGGCCGCTCCCAGGGGGGGATCACAGATACGCAGTATTTT. Protein sequence: CASSKGRSQGGITDTQYF.

This clonotype showed up just a few times. CDR3 sequence: CASSFPGAGGYTF. CDR3 DNA sequence: TGTGCCAGCAGTTTTCCGGGGGCAGGGGGCTACACCTTC. The rearrangement uses TRBV6-5 and TRBJ1-2; possibly TRBD1 for D (6 bases). The germline CDR1 and CDR2 sequences are MNHEY and SVGAGI. This CDR3 has 13 residues. Trimming left V 4 bases short and J 8 bases short, with 14 bases between.

This chain joins TRBV4-1 and TRBJ2-5; unclear D gene. The germline gives CDR1 MGHRA, CDR2 YSYEKL. Trimming removed 1 base at V and 1 base at J, with 7 bases between. This CDR3 is 14 amino acids long. CDR3 amino acids: CASSQGRVQETQYF. The CDR3 bases are TGCGCCAGCAGCCAAGGAAGGGTCCAAGAGACCCAGTACTTC.

This clonotype came up a few times. The rearrangement links TRBV7-2 to TRBJ2-1; D is unclear. V lost 5 bases and J lost 6, with 20 bases in between. CDR1 is SGHTA, CDR2 FQGNSA, per germline. The CDR3 is made up of 16 amino acids. In DNA form, the CDR3 reads TGTGCCAGCAGCCTAAGGCATGTGGGAAGGCGCAATGAGCAGTTCTTC. Amino acid sequence: CASSLRHVGRRNEQFF.

This clonotype was found many times. This rearrangement joins TRBV5-6 to TRBJ2-3; D is undetermined. The CDR3 consists of 16 residues. CDR1 is SGHDT, CDR2 YYEEEE, per germline. V was trimmed by 3 bases and J by 0 bases, leaving 14 bases between them. The CDR3 sequence is CASSSLTLASTDTQYF. The CDR3 coding sequence is TGTGCCAGCAGCTCGCTGACTTTGGCTAGCACAGATACGCAGTATTTT.

The gene calls are TRBV20-1 and TRBJ2-5; D is ambiguous. The V and J ends lost 3 bases and 5 bases respectively, with 10 bases between them. The CDR3 runs to 12 residues. Germline CDR1 and CDR2: DFQATT and SNEGSKA (reference sequence). As DNA, the CDR3 is TGCAGTGCTAGCCCAACTTCTGAGACCCAGTACTTC. The encoded protein is CSASPTSETQYF.

The chain is built from TRBV30 and TRBJ1-5; unclear D gene. The V and J ends lost 1 base and 6 bases respectively, with 13 bases between them. This CDR3 is built from 14 residues. Per the germline V gene, CDR1 is GTSNPN and CDR2 is SVGIG (reference sequence). In DNA form, the CDR3 reads TGTGCCTGGAGTGCCGATGGCCTGGTTCAGCCCCAGCATTTT. Translation gives CAWSADGLVQPQHF. Combining the CDR3 with reference TRBV30 and TRBJ1-5 gives the whole variable domain SQTIHQWPATLVQPVGSPLSLECTVEGTSNPNLYWYRQAAGRGLQLLFYSVGIGQISSEVPQNLSASRPQDRQFILSSKKLLLSDSGFYLCAWSADGLVQPQHFGDGTRLSIL.

There are a few counts of this clonotype. The rearrangement uses TRBV6-1 and TRBJ1-5; TRBD1 matches 7 bases. Germline V CDR1 and CDR2: MNHNS, SASEGT. The CDR3 runs to 14 residues. V lost 5 bases and J lost 7; bases outside the gene matches: 8. The CDR3 coding sequence is TGTGCCAGCAGTCAGACAGGGCAGGAACAGCCCCAGCATTTT. Its protein product is CASSQTGQEQPQHF.

This clonotype has more than one count but fewer than ten. The V gene is TRBV9, the J gene TRBJ2-6; tentatively, D is TRBD2 (6 bases). CDR1 and CDR2 from the germline V gene are SGDLS and YYNGEE. Between the trimmed V and J ends, which lost 0 bases and 4 bases, there was a span of 14 bases. CDR3 length: 17 residues. The CDR3 reads CASSVVGGPGGANVLTF. The CDR3, as DNA: TGTGCCAGCAGCGTAGTGGGGGGTCCGGGAGGGGCCAACGTCCTGACTTTC.

The chain recombines TRBV6-5 with TRBJ1-2; 7 bases align to TRBD1. CDR1 and CDR2 (germline): MNHEY, SVGAGI. The CDR3 length is 15 residues. V lost 2 bases and J lost 4; bases outside the gene matches: 7. The CDR3 DNA follows: TGTGCCAGCAGTTACAGCGAGGGACAGCTCTATGGCTACACCTTC. This encodes CASSYSEGQLYGYTF.

This clonotype was detected only a few times. The chain recombines TRBV7-2 with TRBJ1-5; D gene ambiguous. V lost 5 bases, J lost 5 bases, and 13 bases lay in between. Germline V CDR1 and CDR2: SGHTA, FQGNSA. There are 14 residues in the CDR3. CDR3 in DNA: TGTGCCAGCAGCACACACCCAGTGTATCAGCCCCAGCATTTT. As protein: CASSTHPVYQPQHF. Full variable domain (outside the CDR3, taken from reference TRBV7-2 and TRBJ1-5): GAGVSQSPSNKVTEKGKDVELRCDPISGHTALYWYRQSLGQGLEFLIYFQGNSAPDKSGLPSDRFSAERTGGSVSTLTIQRTQQEDSAVYLCASSTHPVYQPQHFGDGTRLSIL.

The V and J genes are TRBV7-2 and TRBJ1-1; D perhaps matches TRBD1 (5 bases). Germline V gives CDR1 SGHTA, CDR2 FQGNSA. The length of the CDR3 is 14 residues. V lost 4 bases and J 11 bases, leaving 20 bases between the germline ends. In DNA, the CDR3 is TGTGCCAGCAGCTGGGGGGGGTCAGGGAGGCACGCTTTCTTT. Translated: CASSWGGSGRHAFF.

V usage is TRBV5-6 and J usage is TRBJ2-3; TRBD1 is a possible D gene (6 bases). The CDR3 has 15 amino acids. V was cut by 0 bases and J by 4 bases, with 12 bases left in between. The germline CDR1 and CDR2 sequences are SGHDT and YYEEEE. CDR3 coding DNA: TGTGCCAGCAGCTTGGTAGGGGGTAGGGCAGATACGCAGTATTTT. As protein: CASSLVGGRADTQYF.

Only a few counts were recorded for this clonotype. The chain has TRBV5-1 and TRBJ1-2; D is unclear. Looked up from germline, CDR1 is SGHRS and CDR2 is YFSETQ. Trimming shortened V by 4 bases and J by 8 bases, and 15 bases separated the two germline ends. The CDR3 loop spans 13 amino acids. For the CDR3, the DNA is TGCGCCAGCAGCCCCGACACCGCCGCGGGCTACACCTTC. Encoded protein: CASSPDTAAGYTF.

The CDR3 DNA reads TGTGCCAGCAGCTTGGTAGCACTAGCGGTACAAGAGACCCAGTACTTC. Encoded protein: CASSLVALAVQETQYF. The chain is built from TRBV5-5 and TRBJ2-5; 8 positions agree with TRBD2. Germline V gene sequence: CDR1 SGHKS, CDR2 YYEKEE (reference sequence). V dropped 0 bases and J dropped 2; count of bases not matched to a gene: 6. There are 16 residues in the CDR3.

The genes are TRBV9 and TRBJ2-3, with 8 bases matching TRBD2. The J segment lost 5 bases and the V segment lost 0 bases, leaving 5 bases of the junction unmatched. Germline assignment: CDR1 SGDLS and CDR2 YYNGEE. The CDR3 runs 15 residues. DNA of the CDR3: TGTGCCAGCAGCGTAGGAGCGGGGGAGGTAGATACGCAGTATTTT. Translating it yields CASSVGAGEVDTQYF.

The chain recombines TRBV7-9 with TRBJ2-1; 7 nucleotides align to TRBD1. Trimming removed 5 bases from V and 8 bases from J; junction bases left unmatched: 6. The CDR3 covers 13 residues. CDR1 SEHNR and CDR2 FQNEAQ come from the germline V gene (reference sequence). The CDR3 loop reads CASSTTGTHEQFF. The CDR3 nucleotides are TGTGCCAGCAGCACGACAGGGACCCATGAGCAGTTCTTC.

This chain connects TRBV4-1 to TRBJ1-2; D is undetermined. V was shortened by 2 bases and J by 4 bases, with 11 bases between the two germline ends. The V gene's germline CDR1 is MGHRA and CDR2 YSYEKL. The CDR3 is 14 residues long. The CDR3 protein is CASSQPAASYGYTF. In DNA form, the CDR3 reads TGCGCCAGCAGCCAACCGGCAGCCAGCTATGGCTACACCTTC.

This clonotype appeared a few times. The V gene is TRBV3-1, the J gene TRBJ1-6; TRBD1 matches at 8 bases. The V and J ends lost 3 bases and 9 bases, in that order; junction bases with no gene match: 1. The CDR3 is 13 amino acids. The germline CDR1 and CDR2 sequences are LGHDT and YNNKEL (reference sequence). The CDR3 region has the DNA TGTGCCAGCAGCCAGGACAGGGTTTCACCCCTCCACTTT. This gives the protein CASSQDRVSPLHF.

The table lists this clonotype with a few counts. The chain carries TRBV12-3 or TRBV12-4 and TRBJ2-3; no clear D gene. The CDR3 has 16 residues. The V end was cut by 1 base, the J end by 1 base, with 12 bases between. For the CDR3, the DNA is TGTGCCAGCAGTTTAGTCGTCCTGGGCGGCACAGATACGCAGTATTTT. The encoded protein is CASSLVVLGGTDTQYF.

The V gene is TRBV4-3, the J gene TRBJ1-2; D unclear. V lost 0 bases and J lost 2, with 13 bases in between. CDR3 size: 16 residues. In germline, CDR1 is LGHNA, CDR2 YSLEER. This CDR3 is CASSQDFGGVNYGYTF. The CDR3, as DNA: TGCGCCAGCAGCCAAGATTTCGGTGGAGTGAACTATGGCTACACCTTC.

The J gene is TRBJ2-5, the V gene TRBV20-1; perhaps TRBD1 as D (6 bases). There are 15 residues in the CDR3. V lost 2 bases to trimming and J lost 1 base, with 14 bases between them. Germline-derived CDR1 and CDR2 are DFQATT and SNEGSKA (reference sequence). CDR3 DNA sequence: TGCAGTGCTAGAAACCCCAGGGGACCCCAAGAGACCCAGTACTTC. This codes for CSARNPRGPQETQYF.

The V call is TRBV12-3 or TRBV12-4, the J call TRBJ1-3, with D possibly being TRBD1 (5 bases). V was trimmed by 5 bases and J by 5 bases, leaving 16 bases between them. The length of the CDR3 is 15 residues. CDR3 sequence reads: CASSLGAFHRNTIYF. The DNA of the CDR3 is TGTGCCAGCAGTCTTGGGGCCTTTCACCGAAACACCATATATTTT.

The rearrangement links TRBV15 to TRBJ2-2; maybe TRBD2 (6 bases). V shed 8 bases and J shed 2 bases, with 9 bases lying between them. In germline, CDR1 is LNHNV, CDR2 YYDKDF (reference sequence). The CDR3 loop spans 13 amino acids. The CDR3 nucleotides are TGTGCCACCCGGAGGGGTAACACCGGGGAGCTGTTTTTT. Its translation: CATRRGNTGELFF. Together with reference TRBV15 and TRBJ2-2, the CDR3 gives the full variable domain: DAMVIQNPRYQVTQFGKPVTLSCSQTLNHNVMYWYQQKSSQAPKLLFHYYDKDFNNEADTPDNFQSRRPNTSFCFLDIRSPGLGDTAMYLCATRRGNTGELFFGEGSRLTVL.

This clonotype has only a few counts. V usage is TRBV19 and J usage is TRBJ2-3, with D perhaps TRBD2 (5 bases). The CDR3 runs to 13 residues. Germline-derived CDR1 and CDR2 are LNHDA and SQIVND (reference sequence). The V and J ends lost 4 bases and 5 bases respectively, with 10 bases between them. CDR3 sequence reads: CASSTREGDTQYF. The DNA of the CDR3 is TGTGCCAGTAGTACGAGGGAAGGAGATACGCAGTATTTT.

This clonotype was picked up many times. This chain links TRBV7-2 with TRBJ2-3; TRBD1 aligns across 10 bases. The V segment lost 5 bases and the J segment 4 bases; nucleotides outside the gene matches: 15. Germline lookup yields CDR1 SGHTA and CDR2 FQGNSA. The CDR3 is 18 amino acids. The CDR3 region is CASSLGTGVVLFADTQYF. The CDR3 DNA follows: TGTGCCAGCAGCCTCGGGACAGGGGTAGTTTTGTTCGCAGATACGCAGTATTTT.

This clonotype turned up a few times. The J gene is TRBJ2-7, the V gene TRBV20-1; 7 bases line up with TRBD1. The CDR3 is made up of 14 amino acids. Looked up from germline, CDR1 is DFQATT and CDR2 is SNEGSKA (reference sequence). The V and J ends lost 4 bases and 2 bases, in that order; junction bases with no gene match: 8. The CDR3 DNA is TGCAGTGCTAAAGCCGGGACAGCAACCTACGAGCAGTACTTC. It yields the protein CSAKAGTATYEQYF.